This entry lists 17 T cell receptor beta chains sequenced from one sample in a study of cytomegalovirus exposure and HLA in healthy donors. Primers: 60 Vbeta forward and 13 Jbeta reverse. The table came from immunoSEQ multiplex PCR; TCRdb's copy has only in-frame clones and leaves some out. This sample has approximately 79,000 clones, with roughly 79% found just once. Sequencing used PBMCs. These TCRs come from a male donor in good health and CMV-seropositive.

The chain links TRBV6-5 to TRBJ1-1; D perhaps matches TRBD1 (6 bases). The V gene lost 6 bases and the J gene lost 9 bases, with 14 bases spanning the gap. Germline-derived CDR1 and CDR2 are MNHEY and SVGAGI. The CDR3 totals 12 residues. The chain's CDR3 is CASSVVGAQAFF. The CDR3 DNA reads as TGTGCCAGCAGCGTAGTGGGGGCCCAAGCTTTCTTT.

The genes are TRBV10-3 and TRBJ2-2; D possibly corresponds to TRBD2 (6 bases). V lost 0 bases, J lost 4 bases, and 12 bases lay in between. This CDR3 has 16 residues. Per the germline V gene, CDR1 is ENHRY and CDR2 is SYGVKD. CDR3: CAISESAGLITGELFF. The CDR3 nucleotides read TGTGCCATCAGTGAGTCGGCGGGGTTGATCACCGGGGAGCTGTTTTTT.

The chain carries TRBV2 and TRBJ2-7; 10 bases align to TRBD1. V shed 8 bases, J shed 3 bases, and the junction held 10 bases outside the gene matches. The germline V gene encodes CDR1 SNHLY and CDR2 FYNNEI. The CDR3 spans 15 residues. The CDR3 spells CASAAGQGLIYEQYF. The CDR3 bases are TGTGCCAGCGCCGCGGGACAGGGGCTTATCTACGAGCAGTACTTC. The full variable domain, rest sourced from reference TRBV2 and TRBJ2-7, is EPEVTQTPSHQVTQMGQEVILRCVPISNHLYFYWYRQILGQKVEFLVSFYNNEISEKSEIFDDQFSVERPDGSNFTLKIRSTKLEDSAMYFCASAAGQGLIYEQYFGPGTRLTVT.

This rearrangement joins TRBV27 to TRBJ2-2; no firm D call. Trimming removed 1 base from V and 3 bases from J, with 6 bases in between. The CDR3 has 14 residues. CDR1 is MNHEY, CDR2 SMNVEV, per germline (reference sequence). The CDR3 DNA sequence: TGTGCCAGCAGTTTATGGCAGTACACCGGGGAGCTGTTTTTT. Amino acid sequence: CASSLWQYTGELFF.

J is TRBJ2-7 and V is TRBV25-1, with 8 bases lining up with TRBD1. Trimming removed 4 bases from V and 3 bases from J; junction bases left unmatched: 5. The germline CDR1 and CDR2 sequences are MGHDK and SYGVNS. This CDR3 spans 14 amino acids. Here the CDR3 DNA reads TGTGCCAGCAGTGGTGGGGACAGGCGCTACGAGCAGTACTTC. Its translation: CASSGGDRRYEQYF.

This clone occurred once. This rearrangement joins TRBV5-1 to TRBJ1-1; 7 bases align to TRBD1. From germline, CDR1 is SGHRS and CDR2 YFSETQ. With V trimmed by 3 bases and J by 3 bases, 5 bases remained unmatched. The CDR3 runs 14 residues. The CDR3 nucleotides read TGCGCCAGCAGCTCCGAGGGGGCTGACACTGAAGCTTTCTTT. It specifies CASSSEGADTEAFF.

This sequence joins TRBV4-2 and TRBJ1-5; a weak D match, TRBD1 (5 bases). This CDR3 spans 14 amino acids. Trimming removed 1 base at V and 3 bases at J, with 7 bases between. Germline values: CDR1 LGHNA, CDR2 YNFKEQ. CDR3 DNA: TGTGCCAGCAGCCAAGGACAGATCAATCAGCCCCAGCATTTT. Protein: CASSQGQINQPQHF.

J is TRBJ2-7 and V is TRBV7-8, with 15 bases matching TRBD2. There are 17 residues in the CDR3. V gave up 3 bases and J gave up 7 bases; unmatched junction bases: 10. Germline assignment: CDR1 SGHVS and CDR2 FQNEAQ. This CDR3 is CASSFGTSGGMLYEQYF. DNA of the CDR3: TGTGCCAGCAGCTTTGGGACTAGCGGGGGGATGCTGTATGAGCAGTACTTC.

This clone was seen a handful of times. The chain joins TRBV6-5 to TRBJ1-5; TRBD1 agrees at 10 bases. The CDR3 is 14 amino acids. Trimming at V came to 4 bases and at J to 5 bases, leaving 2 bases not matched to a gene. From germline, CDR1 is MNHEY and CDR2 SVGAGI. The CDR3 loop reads CASSFDRGHQPQHF. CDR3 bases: TGTGCCAGCAGTTTCGACAGGGGGCATCAGCCCCAGCATTTT.

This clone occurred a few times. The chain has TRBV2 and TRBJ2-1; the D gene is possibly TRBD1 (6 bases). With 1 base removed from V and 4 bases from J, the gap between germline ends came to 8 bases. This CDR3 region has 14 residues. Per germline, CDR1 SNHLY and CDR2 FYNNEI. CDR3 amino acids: CASSEDGTYNEQFF. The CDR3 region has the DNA TGTGCCAGCAGTGAAGACGGGACATACAATGAGCAGTTCTTC. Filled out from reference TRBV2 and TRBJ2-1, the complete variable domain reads EPEVTQTPSHQVTQMGQEVILRCVPISNHLYFYWYRQILGQKVEFLVSFYNNEISEKSEIFDDQFSVERPDGSNFTLKIRSTKLEDSAMYFCASSEDGTYNEQFFGPGTRLTVL.

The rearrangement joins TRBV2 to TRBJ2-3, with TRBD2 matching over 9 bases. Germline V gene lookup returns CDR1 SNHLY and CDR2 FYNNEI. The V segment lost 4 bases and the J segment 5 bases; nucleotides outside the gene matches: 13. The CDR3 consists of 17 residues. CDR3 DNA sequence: TGTGCCAGCAGTGGGGGGGTGATTAGCGGGGGTGAAGATACGCAGTATTTT. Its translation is CASSGGVISGGEDTQYF.

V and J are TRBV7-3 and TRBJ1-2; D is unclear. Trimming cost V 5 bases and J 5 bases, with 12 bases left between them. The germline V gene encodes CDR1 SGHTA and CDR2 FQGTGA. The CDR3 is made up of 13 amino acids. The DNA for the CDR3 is TGTGCCAGCAGCCAAAAACAGTTATATGGCTACACCTTC. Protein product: CASSQKQLYGYTF.

CDR3 in DNA: TGTGCCAGCAGCGTAGACAGCGGGGACCCCTACAATGAGCAGTTCTTC. Protein: CASSVDSGDPYNEQFF. The chain is built from TRBV9 and TRBJ2-1; 7 positions match TRBD2. The V gene end was trimmed by 0 bases and the J gene end by 2 bases; junction bases not matched to a gene: 5. The germline V gene encodes CDR1 SGDLS and CDR2 YYNGEE. This CDR3 has 16 amino acids.

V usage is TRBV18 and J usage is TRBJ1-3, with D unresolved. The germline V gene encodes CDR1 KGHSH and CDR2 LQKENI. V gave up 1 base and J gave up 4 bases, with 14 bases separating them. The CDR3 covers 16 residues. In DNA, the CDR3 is TGTGCCAGCTCACCACTGGGCTCTAACTTCGGAAACACCATATATTTT. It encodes CASSPLGSNFGNTIYF.

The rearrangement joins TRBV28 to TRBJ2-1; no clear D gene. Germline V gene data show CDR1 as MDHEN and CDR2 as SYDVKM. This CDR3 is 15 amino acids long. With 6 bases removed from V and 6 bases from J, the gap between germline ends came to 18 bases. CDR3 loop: CASSPHGSGGNEQFF. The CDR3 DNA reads TGTGCCAGCAGCCCCCACGGTTCCGGCGGCAATGAGCAGTTCTTC.

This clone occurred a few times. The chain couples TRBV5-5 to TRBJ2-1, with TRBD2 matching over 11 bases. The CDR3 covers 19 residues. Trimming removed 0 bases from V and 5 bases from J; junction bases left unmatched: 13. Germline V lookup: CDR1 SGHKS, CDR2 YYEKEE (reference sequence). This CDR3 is CASSLGLLVAGGPDNEQFF. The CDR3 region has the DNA TGTGCCAGCAGCTTGGGCCTGTTGGTAGCGGGAGGGCCGGACAATGAGCAGTTCTTC.

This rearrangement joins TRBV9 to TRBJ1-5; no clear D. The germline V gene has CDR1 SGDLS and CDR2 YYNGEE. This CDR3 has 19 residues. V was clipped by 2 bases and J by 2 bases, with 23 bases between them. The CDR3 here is CASSVPKREEIDGNQPQHF. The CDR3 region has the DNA TGTGCCAGCAGCGTTCCAAAAAGGGAGGAGATAGATGGCAATCAGCCCCAGCATTTT.